This entry lists 19 T cell receptor beta chains sequenced from one sample in a study of glioma-infiltrating T cells after dendritic cell vaccination. Only in-frame clones appear in the TCRdb table, and some are missing; sequencing was by immunoSEQ multiplex PCR. Of 50,000 to 65,000 clones in the sample, approximately 87% were seen once. Time point: after dendritic cell vaccination, including at tumor progression/relapse. The sample in question was blood, obtained after dendritic cell vaccination. These receptors originate from a human donor with glioblastoma.

This clone was seen a single time. This sequence joins TRBV4-2 and TRBJ2-3, with 8 positions matching TRBD2. The germline gives CDR1 LGHNA, CDR2 YNFKEQ. The CDR3 spans 17 residues. V gave up 3 bases and J gave up 2 bases; unmatched junction bases: 10. CDR3 coding DNA: TGTGCCAGCAGCCACCCCAGGATAGCGGGGTTCACAGATACGCAGTATTTT. Translating it yields CASSHPRIAGFTDTQYF.

CDR3 in amino acids: CAWSPQGNEQYF. The CDR3 DNA follows: TGTGCCTGGAGTCCGCAGGGGAACGAGCAGTACTTC. The chain couples TRBV30 to TRBJ2-7; maybe TRBD1 (6 bases). V was cut by 2 bases and J by 5 bases, with 10 bases left in between. The CDR3 runs 12 residues. From germline, CDR1 is GTSNPN and CDR2 SVGIG (reference sequence).

The CDR3, as DNA: TGTGCCAGCAGTCCCACCGAGGGATACGAGCAGTACTTC. Protein product: CASSPTEGYEQYF. The chain uses TRBV7-2 and TRBJ2-7, with D possibly matching TRBD2 (5 bases). The CDR3 is 13 amino acids. Germline values: CDR1 SGHTA, CDR2 FQGNSA. V was cut by 6 bases and J by 4 bases, with 13 bases left in between.

The chain recombines TRBV7-2 with TRBJ2-3, with a weak D call TRBD2 (6 bases). Germline-derived CDR1 and CDR2 are SGHTA and FQGNSA. CDR3 length: 15 amino acids. V was trimmed by 3 bases and J by 3 bases, leaving 13 bases between them. As DNA, the CDR3 is TGTGCCAGCAGCTTTCAAGCGGGTAGGACAGATACGCAGTATTTT. This codes for CASSFQAGRTDTQYF.

Turning to this clone: One junction end disagrees with the germline gene, perhaps due to a read error. CDR3 in amino acids: CASSPDRVETQYF. In nucleotides, the CDR3 is TGTGCTAGCAGCCCCGACAGGGTAGAGACCCAGTACTTC. The J gene is TRBJ2-5, the V gene TRBV7-7; 7 nucleotides agree with TRBD1. Per germline, CDR1 SSHAT and CDR2 FNYEAQ (reference sequence). The CDR3 covers 13 residues.

The chain joins TRBV7-2 to TRBJ1-2, with 12 bases identical to TRBD1. The V and J ends lost 5 bases and 5 bases, in that order; junction bases with no gene match: 9. The CDR3 has 16 amino acids. Germline V gene lookup returns CDR1 SGHTA and CDR2 FQGNSA. The CDR3 spells CASSLGGQGARYGYTF. The CDR3 bases are TGTGCCAGCAGCCTAGGGGGACAGGGGGCACGGTATGGCTACACCTTC.

The chain couples TRBV6-5 to TRBJ1-2; TRBD1 aligns across 8 bases. Germline values: CDR1 MNHEY, CDR2 SVGAGI. V trimming: 2 bases; J trimming: 7 bases; junction bases outside the gene matches: 12. The CDR3 has 16 residues. This chain's CDR3 is CASSYRAAGGLGGYTF. Written as DNA, the CDR3 is TGTGCCAGCAGTTACCGCGCCGCAGGGGGCCTCGGTGGCTACACCTTC.

The rearrangement uses TRBV11-2 and TRBJ2-7; D possibly corresponds to TRBD1 (5 bases). CDR1 SGHAT and CDR2 FQNNGV come from the germline V gene. The CDR3 has 14 residues. V was trimmed by 1 base and J by 3 bases, leaving 10 bases between them. CDR3 protein: CASSLGGRVYEQYF. The CDR3 bases are TGTGCCAGCAGCTTAGGGGGCAGGGTCTACGAGCAGTACTTC.

The chain has TRBV10-3 and TRBJ2-3, with 7 bases identical to TRBD1. J lost 4 bases, V lost 5 bases, and 3 bases had no gene match. This CDR3 contains 13 residues. Germline CDR1 ENHRY, CDR2 SYGVKD. DNA of the CDR3: TGTGCCATCAGTTCTGACAGGGCAGATACGCAGTATTTT. Amino acid sequence: CAISSDRADTQYF.

This clone has just a few counts. The V and J genes are TRBV12-5 and TRBJ2-7; 10 bases are a match to TRBD2. V gave up 0 bases and J gave up 3 bases; unmatched junction bases: 5. The CDR3 runs to 16 residues. Germline CDR1 is LGHNT and CDR2 is FRNRAP. The CDR3 sequence: CASGLVITSGVYEQYF. As DNA, the CDR3 is TGTGCTAGTGGTTTGGTAATAACTAGCGGGGTCTACGAGCAGTACTTC. Looking up the rest from reference TRBV12-5 and TRBJ2-7 gives the full variable domain: DARVTQTPRHKVTEMGQEVTMRCQPILGHNTVFWYRQTMMQGLELLAYFRNRAPLDDSGMPKDRFSAEMPDATLATLKIQPSEPRDSAVYFCASGLVITSGVYEQYFGPGTRLTVT.

J is TRBJ2-3 and V is TRBV10-2, with 10 positions matching TRBD2. Losses at the gene ends were 6 bases for V and 2 bases for J; bases not matched to a gene: 2. The CDR3 is made up of 14 amino acids. Germline V gene lookup returns CDR1 WSHSY and CDR2 SAAADI. In DNA form, the CDR3 reads TGCGCCAGCAGACTAGCGGGGAACACAGATACGCAGTATTTT. This translates into CASRLAGNTDTQYF.

Notes on this clone: A junction end diverges from the germline sequence, so it may reflect a read error. The chain links TRBV7-7 to TRBJ2-5; 10 bases are shared with TRBD1. The germline gives CDR1 SSHAT, CDR2 FNYEAQ (reference sequence). The CDR3 has 14 amino acids. CDR3 nucleotide sequence: TGTGCTAGCAGCCGGACAGGGGGTGGAGAGACCCAGTACTTC. It yields the protein CASSRTGGGETQYF.

The chain joins TRBV7-3 to TRBJ2-5; 9 bases match TRBD2. J was trimmed by 4 bases and V by 4 bases; bases with no gene match: 7. Germline V gene lookup returns CDR1 SGHTA and CDR2 FQGTGA. This CDR3 contains 15 residues. The CDR3: CASSSGGGALETQYF. CDR3 in DNA: TGTGCCAGCAGCTCGGGCGGGGGGGCCCTAGAGACCCAGTACTTC.

This chain uses TRBV29-1 with TRBJ2-1; unclear D gene. Germline V gives CDR1 SQVTM, CDR2 ANQGSEA. V dropped 4 bases and J dropped 6 bases, with 4 bases sitting between them. This CDR3 is 10 amino acids long. The CDR3 DNA is TGCAGCGTTGGTCTCAATGAGCAGTTCTTC. Its translation is CSVGLNEQFF.

V gene TRBV28 combines with J gene TRBJ2-7; tentatively, D is TRBD1 (5 bases). CDR1 is MDHEN, CDR2 SYDVKM, per germline. The CDR3 spans 14 residues. Trimming cost V 10 bases and J 3 bases, with 19 bases left between them. The CDR3 spells CATTKLDRFYEQYF. The CDR3 DNA is TGTGCCACGACAAAGCTAGACAGATTCTACGAGCAGTACTTC.

This chain joins TRBV11-2 and TRBJ2-1, with D possibly TRBD2 on 6 matching bases. The germline V gene encodes CDR1 SGHAT and CDR2 FQNNGV. CDR3 length: 15 residues. V was clipped by 4 bases and J by 10 bases, with 20 bases between them. As DNA, the CDR3 is TGTGCCAGCAGCTCCCACCGGGACTCGCTTTTGGAGCAGTTCTTC. It codes for CASSSHRDSLLEQFF.

The gene calls are TRBV27 and TRBJ1-5; possible D gene TRBD1, 6 bases. V dropped 3 bases and J dropped 9 bases, with 33 bases sitting between them. The V gene's germline CDR1 is MNHEY and CDR2 SMNVEV (reference sequence). The CDR3 runs to 20 residues. In DNA, the CDR3 is TGTGCCAGCAGTTTGCACCACCCGCCAGACAGGTATGGACCGTTAGGGCCCCAGCATTTT. Protein: CASSLHHPPDRYGPLGPQHF.

The genes are TRBV5-4 and TRBJ2-7; TRBD2 matches at 8 bases. Germline CDR1 is SGHNT and CDR2 is YYREEE (reference sequence). J gave up 0 bases and V 4 bases, and 9 bases lay outside the gene matches. This CDR3 contains 16 residues. The CDR3, as DNA: TGTGCCAGCAGCCCGACTTTAGCGGGGAGCTCCTACGAGCAGTACTTC. This codes for CASSPTLAGSSYEQYF.

The CDR3, as DNA: TGTGCCAGCAGCCTGGACAGTACCTATAATTCACCCCTCCACTTT. Protein: CASSLDSTYNSPLHF. V usage is TRBV5-4 and J usage is TRBJ1-6; maybe TRBD1 (6 bases). Germline CDR1 and CDR2: SGHNT and YYREEE (reference sequence). With 4 bases removed from V and 2 bases from J, the gap between germline ends came to 10 bases. This CDR3 comprises 15 residues.